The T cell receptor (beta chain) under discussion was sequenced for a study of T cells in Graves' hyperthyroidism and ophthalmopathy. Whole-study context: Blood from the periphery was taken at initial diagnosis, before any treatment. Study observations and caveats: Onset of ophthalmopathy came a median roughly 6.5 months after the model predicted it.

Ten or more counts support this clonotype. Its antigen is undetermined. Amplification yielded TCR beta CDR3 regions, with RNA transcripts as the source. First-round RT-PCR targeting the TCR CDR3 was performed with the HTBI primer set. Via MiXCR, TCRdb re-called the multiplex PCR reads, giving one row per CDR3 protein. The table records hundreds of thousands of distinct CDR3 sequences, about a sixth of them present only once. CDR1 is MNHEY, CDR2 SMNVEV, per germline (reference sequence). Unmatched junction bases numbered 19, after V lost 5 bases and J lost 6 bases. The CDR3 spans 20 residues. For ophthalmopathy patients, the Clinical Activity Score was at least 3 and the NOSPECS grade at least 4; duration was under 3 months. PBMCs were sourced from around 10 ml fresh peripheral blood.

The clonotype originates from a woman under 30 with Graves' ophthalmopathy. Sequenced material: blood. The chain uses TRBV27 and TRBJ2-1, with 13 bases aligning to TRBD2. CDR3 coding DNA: TGTGCCAGCAGTCCCCTATTGGGACTAGCGGGGCTGGGATTCAGCAATGAGCAGTTCTTC. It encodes CASSPLLGLAGLGFSNEQFF.